Included here is one T cell receptor beta chain sequence, with context. Its antigen remains unknown. The table came from immunoSEQ multiplex PCR; TCRdb's copy has only in-frame clones and leaves some out. The table lists tens of thousands of clones, 70% to 90% of them singletons. The data derive from a study of T cell responses to AZD1222 COVID-19 vaccine. V lost 4 bases and J lost 5; bases outside the gene matches: 13. The CDR3 has 16 residues. Germline V lookup: CDR1 SGHDN, CDR2 FVKESK. Findings and caveats of the study: Regions left unmutated in variants are reportedly the target of nearly half of spike-specific TCRs. Following two doses of AZD1222, Spike-specific TCR breadth and depth rose. Only a handful of individuals given AZD1222 were seropositive at baseline. Sampled repertoires all dated from after the peak T cell response.

The source of this sequence is an adult in good health. The starting material was peripheral blood, obtained on day 0 of AZD1222 vaccination. This chain joins TRBV14 and TRBJ2-7, with 8 nucleotides matching TRBD1. The CDR3 protein is CASSPSRQGFLDEQYF. The CDR3 DNA sequence: TGTGCCAGCAGCCCGTCCCGACAGGGGTTCTTGGACGAGCAGTACTTC.